What follows describes a single T cell receptor beta chain. Its antigen is not identified. UMIs bearing a 6-nucleotide sample barcode were added through template switching. TCRalpha and TCRbeta cDNA underwent two nested PCRs of around 15 and 9 cycles. From the 5' RACE reads, TCRdb lists one entry per CDR3 protein and no DNA. This sample's clone table lists a few hundred thousand distinct CDR3 sequences. The sample comes from a study of monozygotic twins with inflammatory bowel disease. The study, taken as a whole, reports: The authors found no support for a single strong IBD-associated signal or clonotype. Inverse Simpson values showed less TCRbeta diversity in IBD patients than in their healthy co-twins.

Sequencing was performed on blood. The TCR sequence derives from a human donor with ulcerative colitis or Crohn's disease, or a healthy co-twin of an affected twin (not recorded which).

The CDR3 loop is CASSTGLAGGQLFF. The J gene is TRBJ2-2, the V gene TRBV12-3 or TRBV12-4; TCRdb picks TRBD2, but there is no DNA to check that call. This CDR3 spans 14 amino acids.